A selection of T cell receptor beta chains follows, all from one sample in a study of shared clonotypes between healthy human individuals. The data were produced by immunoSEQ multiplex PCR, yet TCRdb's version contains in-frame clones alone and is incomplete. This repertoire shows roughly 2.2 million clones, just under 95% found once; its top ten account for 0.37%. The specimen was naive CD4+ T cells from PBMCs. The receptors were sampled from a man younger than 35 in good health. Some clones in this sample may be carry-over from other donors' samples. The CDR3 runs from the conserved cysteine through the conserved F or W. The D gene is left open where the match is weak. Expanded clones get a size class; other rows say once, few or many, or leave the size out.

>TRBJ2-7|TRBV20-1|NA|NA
CSWTSGNEQYF
TGCAGTTGGACGTCCGGGAACGAGCAGTACTTC
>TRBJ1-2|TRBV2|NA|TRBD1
CASKETGTYGYTF
TGTGCCAGCAAGGAGACAGGGACATATGGCTACACCTTC
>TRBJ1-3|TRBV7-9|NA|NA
CASSSEIGNTIYF
TGTGCCAGCAGCTCCGAAATAGGAAACACCATATATTTT
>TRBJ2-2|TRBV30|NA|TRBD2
CAWTYSGRRTGELFF
TGTGCCTGGACATATAGCGGGAGAAGGACCGGGGAGCTGTTTTTT
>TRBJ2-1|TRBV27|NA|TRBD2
CASSRLARSYNEQFF
TGTGCCAGCAGTCGACTAGCTCGGTCCTACAATGAGCAGTTCTTC
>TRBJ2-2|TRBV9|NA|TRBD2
CASSHGGGNNIGELFF
TGTGCCAGCAGCCATGGGGGAGGGAATAACATCGGGGAGCTGTTTTTT
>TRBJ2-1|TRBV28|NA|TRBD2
CASSIKRTSGAYNEQFF
TGTGCCAGCAGTATAAAAAGGACTAGCGGAGCCTACAATGAGCAGTTCTTC
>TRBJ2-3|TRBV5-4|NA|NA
CASKLGRGTDTQYF
TGTGCCAGCAAGCTCGGAAGGGGGACAGATACGCAGTATTTT
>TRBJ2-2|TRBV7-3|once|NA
CASGAVGGELFF
TGTGCCAGCGGGGCAGTTGGAGGGGAGCTGTTTTTT
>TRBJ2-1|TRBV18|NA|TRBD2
CASSREDIAGGSEQFF
TGTGCCAGCTCACGAGAGGATATAGCGGGAGGGTCGGAGCAGTTCTTC
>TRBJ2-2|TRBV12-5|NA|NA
CASGLVGGRRLFF
TGTGCTAGTGGTTTGGTCGGGGGGCGCAGGTTGTTTTTT
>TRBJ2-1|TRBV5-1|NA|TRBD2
CASSSASGSSNEQFF
TGCGCCAGCAGCTCAGCTAGCGGGTCTTCGAATGAGCAGTTCTTC
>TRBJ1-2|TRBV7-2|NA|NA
CASSLVTLGGDGYTF
TGTGCCAGCAGCTTAGTGACCCTCGGGGGGGATGGCTACACCTTC
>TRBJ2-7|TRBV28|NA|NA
CASSLGYEQYF
TGTGCCAGCAGTTTGGGTTACGAGCAGTACTTC
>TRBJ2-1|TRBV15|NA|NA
CATSRGASEGNEQFF
TGTGCCACCAGCAGAGGTGCTAGCGAGGGGAATGAGCAGTTCTTC
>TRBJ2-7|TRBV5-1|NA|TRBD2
CASSLARLAGATYEQYF
TGCGCCAGCAGCTTGGCCAGGCTAGCGGGAGCCACCTACGAGCAGTACTTC
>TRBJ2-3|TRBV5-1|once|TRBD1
CASSLYRQGTTDTQYF
TGCGCCAGCAGCTTGTATAGACAGGGGACCACAGATACGCAGTATTTT
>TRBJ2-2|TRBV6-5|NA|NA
CASSYKGGAGTGELFF
TGTGCCAGCAGTTACAAGGGGGGCGCGGGCACCGGGGAGCTGTTTTTT
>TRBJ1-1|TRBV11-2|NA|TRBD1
CASSFNSGGTEAFF
TGTGCCAGCAGCTTCAACTCAGGGGGCACTGAAGCTTTCTTT
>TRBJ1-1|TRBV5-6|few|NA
CASSLTGYRNTEAFF
TGTGCCAGCAGCTTGACAGGGTATAGAAACACTGAAGCTTTCTTT
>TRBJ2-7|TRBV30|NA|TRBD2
CAYTSGYEQYF
TGTGCTTATACTAGCGGCTACGAGCAGTACTTC
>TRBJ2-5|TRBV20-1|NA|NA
CSARLRETQYF
TGCAGTGCTCGACTGAGGGAGACCCAGTACTTC
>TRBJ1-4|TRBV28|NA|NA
CASSWKREKLFF
TGTGCCAGCAGTTGGAAGAGGGAAAAACTGTTTTTT
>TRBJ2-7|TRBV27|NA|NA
CASSRSWQGSSYEQYF
TGTGCCAGCAGTCGATCTTGGCAGGGGAGCTCCTACGAGCAGTACTTC
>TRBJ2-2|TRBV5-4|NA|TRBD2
CASRSGLAGGPTGELFF
TGTGCCAGCCGATCGGGACTAGCGGGAGGGCCGACCGGGGAGCTGTTTTTT
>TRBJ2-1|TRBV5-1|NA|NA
CASSLSGNEQFF
TGCGCCAGCAGCTTGTCAGGGAATGAGCAGTTCTTC
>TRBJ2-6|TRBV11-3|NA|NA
CASSLATWPGANVLTF
TGTGCCAGCAGCTTAGCTACCTGGCCTGGGGCCAACGTCCTGACTTTC
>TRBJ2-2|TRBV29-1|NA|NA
CSVTRAGELFF
TGCAGCGTAACTAGGGCCGGGGAGCTGTTTTTT
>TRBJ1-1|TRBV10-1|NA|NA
CASSERTANTEAFF
TGCGCCAGCAGTGAGAGAACAGCCAACACTGAAGCTTTCTTT
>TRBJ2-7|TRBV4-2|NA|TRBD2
CASSQVWAAGVLKEQYF
TGTGCCAGCAGCCAAGTGTGGGCAGCGGGAGTTCTCAAGGAGCAGTACTTC
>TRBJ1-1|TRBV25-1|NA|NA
CASSDPTGTHTEAFF
TGTGCCAGCAGTGATCCGACCGGGACTCACACTGAAGCTTTCTTT
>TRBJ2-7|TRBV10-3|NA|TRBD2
CAIMGREGDEQYF
TGTGCCATCATGGGCAGGGAGGGTGACGAGCAGTACTTC
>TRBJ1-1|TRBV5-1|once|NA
CASSPSPGHTEAFF
TGCGCCAGCAGCCCTAGTCCAGGGCACACTGAAGCTTTCTTT
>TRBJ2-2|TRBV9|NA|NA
CASSVAQRVTGELFF
TGTGCCAGCAGCGTAGCTCAGCGGGTCACCGGGGAGCTGTTTTTT
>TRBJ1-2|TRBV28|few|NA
CASSLSSRQGYGYTF
TGTGCCAGCAGTTTAAGTTCCCGGCAGGGCTATGGCTACACCTTC
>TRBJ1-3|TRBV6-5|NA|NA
CASSYGGLSGNTIYF
TGTGCCAGCAGTTACGGAGGGTTATCTGGAAACACCATATATTTT
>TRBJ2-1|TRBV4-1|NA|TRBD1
CASSQGGGDSRRGQFF
TGCGCCAGCAGCCAAGGCGGTGGGGACAGCCGTCGGGGGCAGTTCTTC
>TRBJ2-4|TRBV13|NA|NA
CASSLTGFRFAKNIQYF
TGTGCCAGCAGCTTGACGGGGTTTAGATTTGCCAAAAACATTCAGTACTTC
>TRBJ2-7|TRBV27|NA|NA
CASSRNGPYEQYF
TGTGCCAGCAGTAGAAACGGACCCTACGAGCAGTACTTC
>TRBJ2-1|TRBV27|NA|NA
CASSLSGSSYNEQFF
TGTGCCAGCAGTTTATCGGGGAGCTCCTACAATGAGCAGTTCTTC
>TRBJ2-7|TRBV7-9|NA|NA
CASSFASVAYEQYF
TGTGCCAGCAGCTTCGCTTCAGTAGCCTACGAGCAGTACTTC
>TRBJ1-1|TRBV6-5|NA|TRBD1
CASSPTWTGNTEAFF
TGTGCCAGCAGCCCGACGTGGACAGGGAACACTGAAGCTTTCTTT
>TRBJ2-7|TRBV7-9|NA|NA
CASSLRERRDEQYF
TGTGCCAGCAGCTTAAGGGAAAGACGGGACGAGCAGTACTTC
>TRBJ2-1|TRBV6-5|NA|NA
CASSYSFGSQGEQFF
TGTGCCAGCAGTTACTCCTTCGGGAGTCAGGGTGAGCAGTTCTTC
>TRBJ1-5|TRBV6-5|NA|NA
CASSLRKGNQPQHF
TGTGCCAGCAGCTTAAGGAAGGGCAATCAGCCCCAGCATTTT
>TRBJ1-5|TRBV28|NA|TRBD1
CASSPTDRENQPQHF
TGTGCCAGCAGTCCCACCGACAGGGAGAATCAGCCCCAGCATTTT
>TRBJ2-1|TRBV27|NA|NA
CASSRVRGRYNEQFF
TGTGCCAGCTCCCGCGTCCGGGGACGCTACAATGAGCAGTTCTTC
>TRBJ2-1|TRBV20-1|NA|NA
CSATQYNEQFF
TGCAGTGCTACCCAATACAATGAGCAGTTCTTC
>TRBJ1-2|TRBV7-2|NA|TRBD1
CASSYPGTGANYGYTF
TGTGCCAGCAGCTACCCCGGCACAGGGGCTAACTATGGCTACACCTTC